This T cell receptor (beta chain) was obtained from a study of cytomegalovirus exposure and HLA in healthy donors. It was with 60 Vbeta and 13 Jbeta primers that the PCR ran. Repertoires were generated with immunoSEQ multiplex PCR, while TCRdb's copy carries only in-frame clones and drops some. This table holds hundreds of thousands of clones, about 90% found once. Study results and limitations: A missense variant in DCLRE1C was later tied to TCR beta V- and J-gene trimming.

Comment on this clone: Its antigen is as yet unknown.

Healthy bone marrow donors made up the donors. The germline V and J ends were trimmed by 8 bases and 4 bases, with 23 bases remaining between them. CDR1 is SGHAT and CDR2 is FQNNGV in the germline V gene. There are 16 residues in the CDR3. The chain joins TRBV11-2 to TRBJ1-2; TRBD1 might be the D (6 bases). The sequence came from a young woman in good health and CMV-seronegative. Sequencing was done on a sample of PBMCs. The CDR3 is CASGSVDQGPFYGYTF. CDR3 DNA: TGTGCCAGCGGGAGTGTGGACCAGGGGCCATTCTATGGCTACACCTTC.